This T cell receptor (beta chain) stems from a study of shared clonotypes between healthy human individuals. Deletions cut 4 bases from V and 5 bases from J, with 12 bases between. CDR3 length: 14 amino acids. The germline V gene encodes CDR1 KGHSH and CDR2 LQKENI. This clone came up a few times. Sequenced by immunoSEQ multiplex PCR; TCRdb stores in-frame clones only, minus some. There are some 2,000,000 clones in the sample; 85% to 95% occur only once, and 0.13% lies in the top ten. The TCR originated in a man younger than 35 in good health. The sequenced material came from naive CD4+ T cells sorted from blood. Documented subset: CD45RA+ positively selected. The rearrangement uses TRBV18 and TRBJ1-5, with D perhaps matching TRBD1 (5 bases). CDR3 region: CASSRGISDQPQHF. Written as DNA, the CDR3 is TGTGCCAGCTCACGGGGGATCAGCGATCAGCCCCAGCATTTT.